The present T cell receptor beta chain was sequenced within a study of shared clonotypes between healthy human individuals. On this clone: Its antigen is unknown.

Trimming at V came to 5 bases and at J to 9 bases, leaving 6 bases not matched to a gene. CDR1 is GTSNPN and CDR2 is SVGIG in the germline V gene (reference sequence). CDR3 length: 14 residues. All donors were Caucasian adults living in Nashville, Tennessee. Findings of the study overall: Clonotypes which were not shared had lower generation probabilities than clonotypes that all four donors shared. Researchers found naive subsets generally carried larger estimated richness than memory subsets.

Replicate sorted-subset PCRs were loaded with approximately 200 ng DNA, about 28,000 T cell genomes. Clones were sequenced by immunoSEQ multiplex PCR, and TCRdb holds only the in-frame ones, with some missing. The sample contains 90,000 to 120,000 clones, 65% to 75% of which appear only once. The sequenced sample was memory CD8+ T cells sorted from blood. The subset: CD45RO+ cells pooled with CCR7-negative TemRA cells. The V and J genes are TRBV30 and TRBJ2-1; 14 bases line up with TRBD2. This TCR came from a young woman in good health. CDR3 DNA sequence: TGTGCCTGGGACGGGACTAGCGGGAGTAGTGAGCAGTTCTTC. It is translated as CAWDGTSGSSEQFF.